A single sample is the source of the 19 T cell receptor beta chains below, sequenced in a study of blood T cell repertoires in COVID-19. Measured with immunoSEQ multiplex PCR; TCRdb has only the in-frame clones, and not every one. The sample has under 250,000 clones; roughly four fifths are singletons. Sequenced sample: peripheral blood. The receptors were sampled from a woman younger than 35 with acute or convalescent COVID-19.

The J gene is TRBJ2-2, the V gene TRBV6-5; D may be TRBD1 (5 bases). V lost 6 bases and J 6 bases, leaving 11 bases between the germline ends. CDR1 and CDR2 from the germline V gene are MNHEY and SVGAGI. The CDR3 totals 13 residues. CDR3 loop: CASSRRQPGELFF. The CDR3, as DNA: TGTGCCAGCAGCAGACGACAGCCCGGGGAGCTGTTTTTT.

The V and J genes are TRBV7-9 and TRBJ2-3, with TRBD2 as a possible D gene (5 bases). From germline, CDR1 is SEHNR and CDR2 FQNEAQ (reference sequence). The CDR3 spans 12 residues. V lost 8 bases and J lost 1, with 7 bases in between. The CDR3 bases are TGTGCCAGCCAGGAGGGCACAGATACGCAGTATTTT. It codes for CASQEGTDTQYF.

The V gene is TRBV12-5, the J gene TRBJ2-1, with D possibly matching TRBD2 (5 bases). This CDR3 has 14 amino acids. Deletions cut 6 bases from V and 10 bases from J, with 19 bases between. In germline, CDR1 is LGHNT, CDR2 FRNRAP. CDR3 protein: CASGDLTRAREQFF. DNA of the CDR3: TGTGCTAGTGGGGACCTTACTAGGGCTCGAGAGCAGTTCTTC.

The chain couples TRBV30 to TRBJ1-2; TRBD1 aligns across 8 bases. The CDR3 totals 13 residues. The V segment lost 8 bases and the J segment 3 bases; nucleotides outside the gene matches: 8. Germline V gives CDR1 GTSNPN, CDR2 SVGIG (reference sequence). CDR3 amino acids: CAGGTQGDYGYTF. The CDR3 nucleotides are TGTGCCGGGGGGACACAGGGGGACTATGGCTACACCTTC.

This chain links TRBV28 with TRBJ1-4; 10 bases map to TRBD1. The V and J ends lost 3 bases and 10 bases, in that order; junction bases with no gene match: 20. The CDR3 spans 19 residues. Germline CDR1 is MDHEN and CDR2 is SYDVKM. The CDR3 DNA reads TGTGCCAGCAGTTTGAAACCTCCCGGGACAGGGGTTGTTTCGGGAAAACTGTTTTTT. Translating gives CASSLKPPGTGVVSGKLFF.

V gene TRBV28 combines with J gene TRBJ2-1; D is unresolved. The CDR3 length is 14 residues. The germline V and J ends were trimmed by 3 bases and 5 bases, with 11 bases remaining between them. Germline CDR1 reads MDHEN; CDR2 reads SYDVKM. CDR3 in amino acids: CASSFQARDNEQFF. As DNA, the CDR3 is TGTGCCAGCAGTTTTCAAGCGAGAGACAATGAGCAGTTCTTC.

V and J are TRBV7-8 and TRBJ1-6, with 10 bases lining up with TRBD1. Germline V gene sequence: CDR1 SGHVS, CDR2 FQNEAQ. This CDR3 is 15 amino acids long. The V segment lost 4 bases and the J segment 7 bases; nucleotides outside the gene matches: 4. In DNA form, the CDR3 reads TGTGCCAGCAGCTCCCGGACAGGGGGGAATTCACCCCTCCACTTT. Translating it yields CASSSRTGGNSPLHF.

The chain joins TRBV5-5 to TRBJ1-5, with TRBD1 matching over 7 bases. J was trimmed by 2 bases and V by 1 base; bases with no gene match: 3. This CDR3 has 15 residues. Germline V CDR1 and CDR2: SGHKS, YYEKEE (reference sequence). As DNA, the CDR3 is TGTGCCAGCAGCTTGCTCGGACAGGGCAATCAGCCCCAGCATTTT. It codes for CASSLLGQGNQPQHF.

This clone was seen a handful of times. J is TRBJ2-2 and V is TRBV25-1, with 8 bases lining up with TRBD2. The CDR3 extends over 15 amino acids. J was trimmed by 4 bases and V by 3 bases; bases with no gene match: 4. Germline-derived CDR1 and CDR2 are MGHDK and SYGVNS. This CDR3 is CASSDAGGFTGELFF. In DNA, the CDR3 is TGTGCCAGCAGTGACGCGGGGGGATTCACCGGGGAGCTGTTTTTT.

The chain carries TRBV4-3 and TRBJ1-5; the D is unclear. The CDR3 is made up of 13 amino acids. The V gene lost 2 bases and the J gene lost 2 bases, with 4 bases spanning the gap. Germline CDR1 reads LGHNA; CDR2 reads YSLEER. The chain's CDR3 is CASSQQGNQPQHF. For the CDR3, the DNA is TGCGCCAGCAGCCAACAGGGCAATCAGCCCCAGCATTTT.

This chain links TRBV27 with TRBJ1-4; D possibly corresponds to TRBD1 (6 bases). Germline CDR1 MNHEY, CDR2 SMNVEV (reference sequence). Trimming took 0 bases from V and 4 from J, leaving 12 bases between them. The length of the CDR3 is 16 residues. The CDR3, as DNA: TGTGCCAGCAGTTTATCGATCCGGACAGATAATGAAAAACTGTTTTTT. This encodes CASSLSIRTDNEKLFF.

V gene TRBV10-3 combines with J gene TRBJ1-2; D gene ambiguous. Germline loops: CDR1 ENHRY, CDR2 SYGVKD. The CDR3 runs 16 residues. Trimming took off 2 bases at V and 4 bases at J, with 17 bases between the two ends. This CDR3 is CAISEVSGGPIYGYTF. The CDR3 DNA reads as TGTGCCATCAGTGAGGTATCGGGAGGACCGATCTATGGCTACACCTTC.

The chain recombines TRBV5-8 with TRBJ2-2, with D tentatively TRBD1 (5 bases). The CDR3 totals 14 residues. Per germline, CDR1 SGHTS and CDR2 YDEGEE. Trimming pared 4 bases from V and 4 bases from J, leaving 11 bases between. CDR3 amino acids: CASSGAGITGELFF. The CDR3 DNA reads TGTGCCAGCAGCGGGGCAGGGATCACCGGGGAGCTGTTTTTT.

This chain uses TRBV6-5 with TRBJ1-1; 10 nucleotides align to TRBD1. V trimming: 2 bases; J trimming: 3 bases; junction bases outside the gene matches: 0. The CDR3 runs 14 residues. Germline values: CDR1 MNHEY, CDR2 SVGAGI. The CDR3 loop reads CASSYGTGDTEAFF. The CDR3 DNA reads as TGTGCCAGCAGTTACGGGACAGGGGACACTGAAGCTTTCTTT.

The chain is built from TRBV15 and TRBJ1-1, with D possibly being TRBD1 (5 bases). The CDR3 is 16 amino acids. The germline V gene encodes CDR1 LNHNV and CDR2 YYDKDF (reference sequence). Trimming left V 1 base short and J 1 base short, with 13 bases between. The CDR3 DNA follows: TGTGCCACCAGCAGAGCCGCCCGGGGGACGAACACTGAAGCTTTCTTT. It is translated as CATSRAARGTNTEAFF.

The gene calls are TRBV5-4 and TRBJ2-7; 9 bases line up with TRBD1. The CDR3 spans 16 residues. Per the germline V gene, CDR1 is SGHNT and CDR2 is YYREEE (reference sequence). Unmatched junction bases numbered 6, after V lost 0 bases and J lost 2 bases. The CDR3 loop is CASSLGGGQGTYEQYF. The CDR3 DNA sequence: TGTGCCAGCAGCTTGGGAGGCGGACAGGGGACCTACGAGCAGTACTTC. The full variable domain, with the rest looked up from reference TRBV5-4 and TRBJ2-7, is ETGVTQSPTHLIKTRGQQVTLRCSSQSGHNTVSWYQQALGQGPQFIFQYYREEENGRGNFPPRFSGLQFPNYSSELNVNALELDDSALYLCASSLGGGQGTYEQYFGPGTRLTVT.

The chain has TRBV27 and TRBJ2-7, with D maybe TRBD1 (5 bases). CDR1 and CDR2 from the germline V gene are MNHEY and SMNVEV (reference sequence). V lost 0 bases, J lost 2 bases, and 8 bases lay in between. The CDR3 spans 14 residues. CDR3 amino acids: CASSLSSDTYEQYF. The CDR3 nucleotides read TGTGCCAGCAGTTTATCTTCGGACACCTACGAGCAGTACTTC.

The CDR3 sequence: CSVPPPGGRSYNEQFF. CDR3 nucleotides: TGCAGCGTTCCCCCCCCGGGAGGTCGGTCCTACAATGAGCAGTTCTTC. The chain employs TRBV29-1 and TRBJ2-1; 7 nucleotides line up with TRBD2. The V and J ends lost 5 bases and 1 base, in that order; junction bases with no gene match: 11. The germline V gene has CDR1 SQVTM and CDR2 ANQGSEA. The CDR3 sequence is 16 residues long.

The J gene is TRBJ1-3, the V gene TRBV28; possibly TRBD1 for D (6 bases). The CDR3 loop spans 13 amino acids. The germline V gene encodes CDR1 MDHEN and CDR2 SYDVKM. Trimming took 9 bases from V and 0 from J, leaving 9 bases between them. The CDR3 region has the DNA TGTGCCAGTCGACAGGCCTCTGGAAACACCATATATTTT. Translation gives CASRQASGNTIYF. Variable domain in full (rest from reference TRBV28 and TRBJ1-3): DVKVTQSSRYLVKRTGEKVFLECVQDMDHENMFWYRQDPGLGLRLIYFSYDVKMKEKGDIPEGYSVSREKKERFSLILESASTNQTSMYLCASRQASGNTIYFGEGSWLTVV.